This T cell receptor (beta chain) was observed in a study of T-cell reconstitution after alpha-beta-depleted transplantation in children. Molecular barcoding with unique molecular identifiers was used for the TCRbeta library. One entry per CDR3 protein results from TCRdb running MiXCR on the PCR reads. Counted here are 700,000 to 950,000 distinct CDR3 sequences, 15% to 20% occurring once; the ten biggest clones make up about 4.6%. In its sample, this clonotype was seen many times. Its cognate antigen is unknown. In germline, CDR1 is DFQATT, CDR2 SNEGSKA (reference sequence). CDR3 size: 14 residues. The ends were cut back, 3 bases at V and 0 bases at J, with 8 bases in the middle. Study-wide results and limits: Expanded clones from the graft, numbering several hundred, reportedly supplied alpha-beta T cells about two months after transplant. T-cell counts and diversity at one year following transplant were attributed mainly to newly produced T cells.

The source was PBMCs, mostly from graft donor cells, collected 360 days after TCRalphabeta/CD19-depleted stem cell transplant. The sequence came from a male patient younger than 18 who had a stem cell transplant for acute lymphoblastic leukemia, so the T cells may come from the graft donor. V usage is TRBV20-1 and J usage is TRBJ1-4; tentatively, D is TRBD1 (6 bases). In DNA form, the CDR3 reads TGCAGTGCTAGCAAGGGGGCAACTAATGAAAAACTGTTTTTT. Translated, it gives CSASKGATNEKLFF.